The source of this T cell receptor beta chain is a study of CD8+ T cells in alopecia areata. Whole-study context: Treated patients were given oral tofacitinib, which was dosed at 5 to 10 mg twice daily. General study results and limits: Expanded CD8+ clones among the top 100, and scalp clonality, were significantly decreased by tofacitinib. Clonality in lesional scalp, especially alopecia totalis/universalis, exceeded that of normal scalp.

Treatment: oral pan-JAK inhibitor, 5-10 mg twice daily. A word on this clone: Antigen unknown.

This CDR3 has 13 amino acids. Per germline, CDR1 MNHEY and CDR2 SVGAGI. V gave up 10 bases and J gave up 0 bases, with 10 bases separating them. Reverse transcription of extracted RNA yielded cDNA, which provided the sequencing template. The repertoire was sequenced with immunoSEQ multiplex PCR; TCRdb's copy has only in-frame clones and lacks some. This table has 150,000 to 200,000 clones, approximately 61% appearing once. This receptor was obtained from a human donor with alopecia areata. The specimen was CD4+ T cells sorted from blood, collected at week 24, from a patient treated with tofacitinib. This chain uses TRBV6-5 with TRBJ1-5, with a possible D match to TRBD1 (6 bases). The CDR3, as DNA: TGTGCCACCACGGACAGTAGCAATCAGCCCCAGCATTTT. Translation: CATTDSSNQPQHF.